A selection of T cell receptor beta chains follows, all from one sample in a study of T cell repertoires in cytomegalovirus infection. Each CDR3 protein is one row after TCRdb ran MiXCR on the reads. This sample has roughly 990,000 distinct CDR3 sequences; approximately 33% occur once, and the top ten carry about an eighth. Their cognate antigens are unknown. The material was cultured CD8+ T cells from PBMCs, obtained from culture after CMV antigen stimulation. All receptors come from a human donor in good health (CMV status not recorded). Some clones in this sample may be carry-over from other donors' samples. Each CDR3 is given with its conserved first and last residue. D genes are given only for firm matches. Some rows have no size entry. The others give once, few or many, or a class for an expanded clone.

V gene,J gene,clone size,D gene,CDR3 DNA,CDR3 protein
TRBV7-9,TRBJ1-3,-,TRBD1,TGTGCCAGCAGCTTAGGCGCAGCGCAAACAGGGGACATATATTTT,CASSLGAAQTGDIYF
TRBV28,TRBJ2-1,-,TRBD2,TGTGCCAGCGTAGAGCGGGGTTACTCCTACAATGAGCAGTTCTTC,CASVERGYSYNEQFF
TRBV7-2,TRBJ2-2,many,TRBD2,TGTGCCAGCAGCTTCAAGACTAGCGGTGCTGGGGAGCTGTTTTTT,CASSFKTSGAGELFF
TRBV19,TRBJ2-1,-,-,TGTGCCAGTAGTCTACAGGGAGAGAGCCTTTACAATGAGCAGTTCTTC,CASSLQGESLYNEQFF
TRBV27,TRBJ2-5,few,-,TGTGCCAGCAGTATTATGTTCGGGGAGAAGACCCAGTACTTC,CASSIMFGEKTQYF
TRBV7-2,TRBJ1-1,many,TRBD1,TGTGCCAGCAGCGGACAGGGGTGGTACACTGAAGCTTTCTTT,CASSGQGWYTEAFF
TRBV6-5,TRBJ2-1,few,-,TGTGCCAGCAGTTACCCGGGACTCTTCAATGAGCAGTTCTTC,CASSYPGLFNEQFF
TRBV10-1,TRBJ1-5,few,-,TGCGCCAGCAGTGAGAGTGGGGTCCAGCCCCAGCATTTT,CASSESGVQPQHF
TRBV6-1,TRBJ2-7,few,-,TGTGCCAGCAGTGAAGACGGAGGGGGCCACTACGAGCAGTACTTC,CASSEDGGGHYEQYF
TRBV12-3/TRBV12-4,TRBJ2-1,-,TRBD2,TGTGCCAGCAGTTGGGGGACTAACTACAATGAGCAGTTCTTC,CASSWGTNYNEQFF
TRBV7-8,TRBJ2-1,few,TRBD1,TGTGCCAGCAGCAAAGCCCGGGGTAACAGGGGTGAGCAGTTCTTC,CASSKARGNRGEQFF
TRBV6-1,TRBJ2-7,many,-,TGTGCCAGCAGTGAATCGCGGACAGCAGCCTACGAGCAGTACTTC,CASSESRTAAYEQYF
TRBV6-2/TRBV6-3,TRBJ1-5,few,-,TGTGCCAGCAGTTACGGGATGGGATACTATAGCAATCAGCCCCAGCATTTT,CASSYGMGYYSNQPQHF
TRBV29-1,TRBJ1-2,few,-,TGCAGCGTTAAATCTGTGGGGGCAGCACCGTTCTATGGCTACACCTTC,CSVKSVGAAPFYGYTF
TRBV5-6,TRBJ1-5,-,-,TGTGCCAGCAGCACTACAGGGATCGGTCAGCCCCAGCATTTT,CASSTTGIGQPQHF
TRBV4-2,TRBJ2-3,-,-,TGTGCCAGCAGCCCGGTCGTAGAGGATCCAACAGATACGCAGTATTTT,CASSPVVEDPTDTQYF
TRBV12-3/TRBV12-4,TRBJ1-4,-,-,TGTGCCAGCAGGAGAGGGGTCCCCCCTAATGAAAAACTGTTTTTT,CASRRGVPPNEKLFF
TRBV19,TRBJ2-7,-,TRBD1,TGTGCCAGTAGTATAAAGGGACAGGGATTACCCTACGAGCAGTACTTC,CASSIKGQGLPYEQYF
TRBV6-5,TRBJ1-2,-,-,TGTGCCAGCAGTTACGATAGCCGCAGCAACTATGGCTACACCTTC,CASSYDSRSNYGYTF
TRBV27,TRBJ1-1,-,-,TGTGCCAGCAGTCTGCAGCAGGGCGCCACTGAAGCTTTCTTT,CASSLQQGATEAFF
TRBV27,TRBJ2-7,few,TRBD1,TGTGCCAGTTCAGGGGGCTTTGGTGGCGAGCAGTACTTC,CASSGGFGGEQYF
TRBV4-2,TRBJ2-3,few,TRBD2,TGTGCCAGCAACCAGGAAGCGGGGGGGGACACAGATACGCAGTATTTT,CASNQEAGGDTDTQYF
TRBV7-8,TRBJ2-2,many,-,TGTGCCAGCAGCTTAGCGGCGTGGGGTACGAACACCGGGGAGCTGTTTTTT,CASSLAAWGTNTGELFF
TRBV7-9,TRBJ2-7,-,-,TGTGCCAGCAGCCCCCAAGGGGGACTCTACGAGCAGTACTTC,CASSPQGGLYEQYF
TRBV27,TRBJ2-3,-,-,TGTGCCAGCAGCCTTCTAGGGGGGAGGGGTTCGGATACGCAGTATTTT,CASSLLGGRGSDTQYF
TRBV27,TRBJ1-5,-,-,TGTGCCAGCAGCCTCAATCCAGGTCAGCCCCAGCATTTT,CASSLNPGQPQHF
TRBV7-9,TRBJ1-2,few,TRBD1,TGTGCCAGCAGCTTAATGGGCGGGACAGCAACCTTC,CASSLMGGTATF
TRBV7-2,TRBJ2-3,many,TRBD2,TGTGCCAGCAGCTTACCCTACGCGGGGGGGCCTTCTCGTGCAGATACGCAGTATTTT,CASSLPYAGGPSRADTQYF
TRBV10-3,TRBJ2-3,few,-,TGTGCCATCAGTGAGTCGGCGGGGGCCACAGATACGCAGTATTTT,CAISESAGATDTQYF
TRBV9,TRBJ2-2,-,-,TGTGCCAGCAGCGTAGGAGGAGCCGCCGGGGAGCTGTTTTTT,CASSVGGAAGELFF
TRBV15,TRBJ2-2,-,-,TGTGCCACCAGCAGAGATCTAGCGAACACCGGGGAGCTGTTTTTT,CATSRDLANTGELFF
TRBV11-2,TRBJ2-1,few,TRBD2,TGTGCCAGCAGCCCGAGGGAGGGCCCACCTTCTCACAATGAGCAGTTCTTC,CASSPREGPPSHNEQFF
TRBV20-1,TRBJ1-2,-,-,TGCAGTGCTACCCGCCTCTTAGATGGCTATGGCTACACCTTC,CSATRLLDGYGYTF
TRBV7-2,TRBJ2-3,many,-,TGTGCCAGCAGCTTAAGGTACCAGACCTCGGAGGCAGATACGCAGTATTTT,CASSLRYQTSEADTQYF
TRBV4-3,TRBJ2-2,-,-,TGCGCCAGCAGCCAAGATTGGTATCGGGCAGGGGTTATTCCCGGGGAGCTGTTTTTT,CASSQDWYRAGVIPGELFF
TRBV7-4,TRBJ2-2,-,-,TGTGCCACTAACCAGAACACCGGGGAGCTGTTTTTT,CATNQNTGELFF
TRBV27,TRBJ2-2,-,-,TGTGCCAGCACAGCGGGACACTTTATGAACACCGGGGAGCTGTTTTTT,CASTAGHFMNTGELFF
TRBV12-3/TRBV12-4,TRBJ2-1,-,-,TGTGCCAGCAGTTTAGACAGGTCCTACAATGAGCAGTTCTTC,CASSLDRSYNEQFF
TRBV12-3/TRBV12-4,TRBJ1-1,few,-,TGTGCCAGCAACACTAGGGGCACTGAAGCTTTCTTT,CASNTRGTEAFF
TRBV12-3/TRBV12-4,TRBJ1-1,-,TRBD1,TGTGCCATCGACAGGGACACTGAAGCTTTCTTT,CAIDRDTEAFF
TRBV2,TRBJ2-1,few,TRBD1,TGTGCCAGCAGTGAGCCATCCGGGACAGCAAACAATGAGCAGTTCTTC,CASSEPSGTANNEQFF
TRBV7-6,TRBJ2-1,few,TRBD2,TGTGCCAGCAGCCTCCTGAGCGGGGGGGCCCACAATGAGCAGTTCTTC,CASSLLSGGAHNEQFF
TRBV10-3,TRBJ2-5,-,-,TGTGCCATCCTCGTCGAGACATTAGAGACCCAGTACTTC,CAILVETLETQYF
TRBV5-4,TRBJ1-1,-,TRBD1,TGTGCCAGCAGCGTTAGGTACAGGGGTGGGACTGAAGCTTTCTTT,CASSVRYRGGTEAFF
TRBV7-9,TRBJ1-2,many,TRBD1,TGTGCCAGCAGCTCGGGACAGGGATTGGGAGGCTACACCTTC,CASSSGQGLGGYTF
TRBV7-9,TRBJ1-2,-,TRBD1,TGTGCCAGCAGTGAACAGGGGCCGGGCTATGGCTACACCTTC,CASSEQGPGYGYTF
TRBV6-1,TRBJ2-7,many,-,TGTGCCAGCAGTGGGACGGGACACTCGTACGAGCAGTACTTC,CASSGTGHSYEQYF
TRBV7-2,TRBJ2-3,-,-,TGTGCCAGCAGCTTAGGCGGGGTATGGAGCACAGATACGCAGTATTTT,CASSLGGVWSTDTQYF
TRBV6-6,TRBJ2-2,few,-,TGTGCCAGCAGTTACTCGACATTGGGAGGGGAGCTGTTTTTT,CASSYSTLGGELFF
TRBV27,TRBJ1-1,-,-,TGTGCCAGCAGTTTCTACCCCCCCCGACAGGAGGAAGCTTTCTTT,CASSFYPPRQEEAFF
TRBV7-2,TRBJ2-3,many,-,TGTGCCAGCAGACCCCCGGGACAAACTGGAGATACGCAGTATTTT,CASRPPGQTGDTQYF
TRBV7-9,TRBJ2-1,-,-,TGTGCCAGCAGACACGACAGGACAGAGTACAATGAGCAGTTCTTC,CASRHDRTEYNEQFF
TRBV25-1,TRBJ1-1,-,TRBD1,TGTGCCAGCAGTGCTGGGACAGGGTCTGAAGCTTTCTTT,CASSAGTGSEAFF
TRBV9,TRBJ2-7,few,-,TGTGCCAGCAGCGAGGGGTCGGACTACGAGCAGTACTTC,CASSEGSDYEQYF
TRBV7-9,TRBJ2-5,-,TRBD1,TGTGCCTGCGAATCCCGGGACAGGGGTGAGACCCAGTACTTC,CACESRDRGETQYF
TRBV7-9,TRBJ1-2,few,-,TGTGCCAGCAGTCCCTCCGGGGGAACTGGCGGCTACACCTTC,CASSPSGGTGGYTF
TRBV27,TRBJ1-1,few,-,TGTGCCAGCATGAGGCGCAGGGCTCCTCTTGAAGCTTTCTTT,CASMRRRAPLEAFF
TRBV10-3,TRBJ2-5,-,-,TGTGCCATCAGAGGTAGAGCAGAACAAGAGACCCAGTACTTC,CAIRGRAEQETQYF
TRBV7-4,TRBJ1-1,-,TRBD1,TGTGCCAGCAGCCACCCCAGGGGGGTTGAAGCTTTCTTT,CASSHPRGVEAFF
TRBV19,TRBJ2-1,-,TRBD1,TGTGCCAGTAGTATGGGACAGGGGATCAATGAGCAGTTCTTC,CASSMGQGINEQFF